This T cell receptor beta chain appears in the sequencing data of a study of blood T cells in healthy people across ages. Healthy Caucasian individuals from Russia aged 6 to 90 were enrolled as donors. Using a J-beta primer mix together with a sample-barcoded 5' primer, a second PCR was run for roughly 6 to 12 cycles. MiXCR was run by TCRdb on the 5' RACE reads, yielding one entry per CDR3 protein. The data contain 630,000 or so distinct CDR3 sequences, roughly 32% of them seen just once; the ten biggest clones take up 15%. Note on this clonotype: Just one base apart from a much larger clone, this may be a read error.

CDR1 and CDR2 (germline): DFQATT, SNEGSKA (reference sequence). This CDR3 contains 15 residues. The V and J ends lost 1 base and 11 bases respectively, with 23 bases between them. The TCR originated in a woman older than 75 in good health. J is TRBJ2-5 and V is TRBV20-1; no clear D. Specimen: blood. In nucleotides, the CDR3 is TGCAGTGCTAGAGTCGAACTGGGGATAGGCAATGAGCAGTACTTC. It codes for CSARVELGIGNEQYF.